The clone carrying this TCR beta chain occurred many times. The sample originates from a study of T cells in Graves' hyperthyroidism and ophthalmopathy. V lost 1 base, J lost 4 bases, and 5 bases stayed unmatched. There are 16 residues in the CDR3. From germline, CDR1 is MDHEN and CDR2 SYDVKM. Regions amplified from RNA transcripts were the TCR beta CDR3 regions. During a first-round RT-PCR of the TCR CDR3, the HTBI primer set was used. TCRdb recomputed calls from the multiplex PCR reads with MiXCR, one row per CDR3 protein. Of 450,000 to 600,000 distinct CDR3 sequences detected, 14% appear once; the ten largest clones hold approximately 15%.

The chain recombines TRBV28 with TRBJ2-1; 9 bases align to TRBD2. The source material was blood. This receptor was taken from a middle-aged woman with Graves' hyperthyroidism. This CDR3 is CASSLSGTSLYNEQFF. The DNA of the CDR3 is TGTGCCAGCAGTTTATCCGGGACTAGCCTATACAATGAGCAGTTCTTC.